This TCR beta chain is from a study of T cell changes during pregnancy in multiple sclerosis. This clone was observed a handful of times. Sequencing used immunoSEQ multiplex PCR; TCRdb keeps in-frame clones, though not all of them. The table records approximately 57,000 clones, more than 85% of them present only once. There are 15 residues in the CDR3. The V gene's germline CDR1 is SEHNR and CDR2 FQNEAQ (reference sequence). Trimming took 4 bases from V and 0 from J, leaving 12 bases between them. The rearrangement joins TRBV7-9 to TRBJ1-1, with D unclear. The receptor comes from a female donor in good health, enrolled as a control in a pregnancy study. The material sequenced was peripheral blood, taken after pregnancy. The CDR3 is CASSSSGGMNTEAFF. The CDR3 DNA follows: TGTGCCAGCAGCTCCTCCGGAGGAATGAACACTGAAGCTTTCTTT.